Listed here is a single TCR beta chain. Assay: immunoSEQ multiplex PCR; the TCRdb copy retains only in-frame clones and omits some. This table has 210,000 or so clones, around 86% appearing once. CDR1 and CDR2 (germline): MDHEN, SYDVKM. The CDR3 is 14 residues long. Trimming cost V 6 bases and J 3 bases, with 14 bases left between them. These data come from a study of blood T cell repertoires in COVID-19. On the study more broadly: Acute and convalescent COVID-19 specimens originated in the United States, Italy and Spain.

Those who participated ranged in age from 18 to 89 years and resided in about 24 US areas. Participant reports of clinical history set cohort assignment. The chain is built from TRBV28 and TRBJ1-2; D is unclear. Sequencing was carried out using PBMCs or T cells enriched from blood (not recorded which). The sequence was collected from a woman aged 50 to 60 with acute COVID-19. CDR3 amino acids: CASRVSGVHYGYTF. CDR3 bases: TGTGCCAGCAGAGTCAGCGGGGTACACTATGGCTACACCTTC.